These 28 T cell receptor beta chains share one sample of origin, sequenced in a study of T cells after yellow fever vaccination. One entry per CDR3 protein, called by TCRdb with MiXCR from the 5' RACE reads. Among some 220,000 distinct CDR3 sequences listed, around 3.1% were seen once. The sequences come from CD4+ T cells sorted from PBMCs, collected 10 days after the yellow fever booster vaccination. All receptors derive from a man in his late teens or twenties who received the YFV17D yellow fever vaccine.

This clonotype was counted many times. The rearrangement joins TRBV3-1 to TRBJ1-1, with TRBD1 as a possible D gene (6 bases). There are 13 residues in the CDR3. Deletions cut 4 bases from V and 6 bases from J, with 12 bases between. CDR1 and CDR2 (germline): LGHDT, YNNKEL (reference sequence). CDR3 sequence (DNA): TGTGCCAGCAGCCGGACGTCAGGGGCTGAAGCTTTCTTT. Translation gives CASSRTSGAEAFF. The variable domain in full, with the rest retrieved from reference TRBV3-1 and TRBJ1-1, is DTAVSQTPKYLVTQMGNDKSIKCEQNLGHDTMYWYKQDSKKFLKIMFSYNNKELIINETVPNRFSPKSPDKAHLNLHINSLELGDSAVYFCASSRTSGAEAFFGQGTRLTVV.

This clonotype was counted between two and nine times. V gene TRBV6-5 combines with J gene TRBJ1-1; TRBD1 might be the D (6 bases). The CDR3 has 16 amino acids. V was cut by 2 bases and J by 0 bases, with 13 bases left in between. The germline CDR1 and CDR2 sequences are MNHEY and SVGAGI. The CDR3 region has the DNA TGTGCCAGCAGTTACGGGGGCGGGGTAATGAACACTGAAGCTTTCTTT. It encodes CASSYGGGVMNTEAFF.

This clonotype was detected ten times or more. The chain is built from TRBV15 and TRBJ1-5, with a possible D match to TRBD1 (5 bases). V lost 1 base and J lost 2, with 15 bases in between. The CDR3 runs 17 residues. The germline gives CDR1 LNHNV, CDR2 YYDKDF (reference sequence). For the CDR3, the DNA is TGTGCCACCAGCAGAGGAGTCAGGGAGATGGGCAATCAGCCCCAGCATTTT. Translation: CATSRGVREMGNQPQHF.

The table lists this clonotype with many counts. J is TRBJ1-4 and V is TRBV6-5; no clear D gene. Germline V gene data show CDR1 as MNHEY and CDR2 as SVGAGI. Trimming took off 6 bases at V and 8 bases at J, with 13 bases between the two ends. The CDR3 spans 13 residues. The CDR3 loop reads CASRLASYEKLFF. In nucleotides, the CDR3 is TGTGCCAGCAGGCTTGCCAGCTACGAAAAACTGTTTTTT.

In this sample, this clonotype turned up many times. V and J are TRBV7-2 and TRBJ1-1, with a tentative D call TRBD1 (5 bases). The CDR3 length is 16 residues. V lost 1 base to trimming and J lost 4 bases, with 16 bases between them. The germline V gene encodes CDR1 SGHTA and CDR2 FQGNSA. CDR3 nucleotides: TGTGCCAGCAGCTTAGGGATTCAGGGCTGGGGCACTGAAGCTTTCTTT. Its protein is CASSLGIQGWGTEAFF.

The table lists this clonotype with a few counts. This chain links TRBV21-1 with TRBJ2-1; the table assigns TRBD2, which was not confirmed against the DNA. TRBV21-1 is a pseudogene segment. The CDR3 is 17 amino acids. The CDR3 reads CASSKVRASGARREQFF. CDR3 bases: TGTGCCAGCAGCAAAGTAAGGGCTAGCGGGGCCCGCAGGGAGCAGTTCTTC.

This clonotype was counted between two and nine times. The chain couples TRBV7-2 to TRBJ2-1; tentatively, D is TRBD2 (6 bases). Germline loops: CDR1 SGHTA, CDR2 FQGNSA. V was pared by 6 bases and J by 8 bases, with 20 bases between. The CDR3 length is 15 residues. CDR3: CASSSRAGRGDEQFF. Here the CDR3 DNA reads TGTGCCAGCAGTTCGAGGGCAGGGCGGGGCGATGAGCAGTTCTTC.

This clonotype appeared a few times. The rearrangement joins TRBV27 to TRBJ2-7; D assignment may be TRBD1 or TRBD2 (5 bases each). V lost 6 bases and J lost 2, with 14 bases in between. This CDR3 spans 14 amino acids. CDR1 is MNHEY and CDR2 is SMNVEV in the germline V gene (reference sequence). In DNA form, the CDR3 reads TGTGCCAGCAGGGAGATCGGGACGGCCTACGAGCAGTACTTC. This translates into CASREIGTAYEQYF.

In its sample, this clonotype was seen many times. The rearrangement links TRBV2 to TRBJ2-2, with a weak D call TRBD2 (6 bases). Trimming removed 8 bases at V and 0 bases at J, with 13 bases between. Germline V gene data show CDR1 as SNHLY and CDR2 as FYNNEI. The CDR3 runs to 15 residues. CDR3 bases: TGTGCCAGCCATACCGGGGGTTCGAACACCGGGGAGCTGTTTTTT. It codes for CASHTGGSNTGELFF.

This clonotype came up a few times. This sequence joins TRBV20-1 and TRBJ2-5, with D perhaps matching TRBD1 (5 bases). This CDR3 spans 14 amino acids. Germline V lookup: CDR1 DFQATT, CDR2 SNEGSKA (reference sequence). V lost 3 bases to trimming and J lost 5 bases, with 16 bases between them. CDR3 sequence reads: CSAREIQGRETQYF. The CDR3 region has the DNA TGCAGTGCTAGGGAGATCCAGGGCCGGGAGACCCAGTACTTC.

V and J are TRBV20-1 and TRBJ1-4; D is unclear. V lost 6 bases and J 7 bases, leaving 9 bases between the germline ends. CDR3 length: 11 residues. Per the germline V gene, CDR1 is DFQATT and CDR2 is SNEGSKA (reference sequence). The CDR3 protein is CSAKDGEKLFF. The CDR3 nucleotides are TGCAGTGCCAAGGACGGTGAAAAACTGTTTTTT.

The rearrangement links TRBV5-1 to TRBJ2-5; possibly TRBD2 for D (5 bases). The V end was cut by 7 bases, the J end by 5 bases, with 15 bases between. The CDR3 has 13 amino acids. Germline CDR1 is SGHRS and CDR2 is YFSETQ. The chain's CDR3 is CASGEPEPETQYF. CDR3 coding DNA: TGCGCCAGCGGGGAGCCGGAACCGGAGACCCAGTACTTC. The full variable domain, in which reference TRBV5-1 and TRBJ2-5 provide the parts outside the CDR3, is KAGVTQTPRYLIKTRGQQVTLSCSPISGHRSVSWYQQTPGQGLQFLFEYFSETQRNKGNFPGRFSGRQFSNSRSEMNVSTLELGDSALYLCASGEPEPETQYFGPGTRLLVL.

This clonotype was found a few times. This rearrangement joins TRBV7-9 to TRBJ2-6; 9 bases line up with TRBD1. Germline V lookup: CDR1 SEHNR, CDR2 FQNEAQ (reference sequence). The V and J ends lost 5 bases and 4 bases, in that order; junction bases with no gene match: 6. CDR3 length equals 16 residues. The chain's CDR3 is CASSPRQGVGANVLTF. For the CDR3, the DNA is TGTGCCAGCAGCCCCCGACAGGGGGTCGGGGCCAACGTCCTGACTTTC.

This clonotype showed up just a few times. V usage is TRBV7-9 and J usage is TRBJ2-7, with D unclear. Trimming removed 1 base at V and 3 bases at J, with 7 bases between. This CDR3 comprises 13 residues. Looked up from germline, CDR1 is SEHNR and CDR2 is FQNEAQ (reference sequence). CDR3 residues: CASSLEGGYEQYV. CDR3 nucleotides: TGTGCCAGCAGCTTAGAAGGCGGCTACGAGCAGTACGTC.

The rearrangement uses TRBV7-2 and TRBJ2-3; D possibly corresponds to TRBD1 (5 bases). Germline V gene sequence: CDR1 SGHTA, CDR2 FQGNSA. This CDR3 has 14 residues. Trimming cost V 4 bases and J 2 bases, with 10 bases left between them. CDR3 bases: TGTGCCAGCAGCTCCTTGACAGACACAGATACGCAGTATTTT. As protein: CASSSLTDTDTQYF.

This chain joins TRBV5-1 and TRBJ1-4; 9 bases are a match to TRBD1. The CDR3 is 14 residues long. The J segment lost 7 bases and the V segment lost 2 bases, leaving 3 bases of the junction unmatched. The germline V gene has CDR1 SGHRS and CDR2 YFSETQ. The CDR3 loop is CASSFGQGIEKLFF. CDR3 sequence (DNA): TGCGCCAGCAGCTTTGGACAGGGGATTGAAAAACTGTTTTTT.

V usage is TRBV7-2 and J usage is TRBJ2-5; the D is unclear. Germline CDR1 is SGHTA and CDR2 is FQGNSA. This CDR3 spans 14 amino acids. With 1 base removed from V and 7 bases from J, the gap between germline ends came to 13 bases. CDR3 region: CASSLEVPTGTQYF. In DNA form, the CDR3 reads TGTGCCAGCAGCTTAGAGGTACCTACGGGGACCCAGTACTTC. Using reference TRBV7-2 and TRBJ2-5 for the parts outside the CDR3, the full variable domain is GAGVSQSPSNKVTEKGKDVELRCDPISGHTALYWYRQSLGQGLEFLIYFQGNSAPDKSGLPSDRFSAERTGGSVSTLTIQRTQQEDSAVYLCASSLEVPTGTQYFGPGTRLLVL.

Only a few counts were recorded for this clonotype. The chain joins TRBV7-2 to TRBJ2-6; D ambiguous. Trimming shortened V by 6 bases and J by 0 bases, and 6 bases separated the two germline ends. This CDR3 is 14 amino acids long. CDR1 is SGHTA and CDR2 is FQGNSA in the germline V gene. The CDR3 DNA is TGTGCCAGCAGATATTTCTCTGGGGCCAACGTCCTGACTTTC. It codes for CASRYFSGANVLTF. Complete variable domain (other parts from reference TRBV7-2 and TRBJ2-6): GAGVSQSPSNKVTEKGKDVELRCDPISGHTALYWYRQSLGQGLEFLIYFQGNSAPDKSGLPSDRFSAERTGGSVSTLTIQRTQQEDSAVYLCASRYFSGANVLTFGAGSRLTVL.

This clonotype has ten or more counts. The chain couples TRBV6-2 or TRBV6-3 to TRBJ2-1, with D possibly matching TRBD2 (6 bases). Trimming stripped 11 bases from V and 0 bases from J, with 8 bases between. The CDR3 is 12 residues long. CDR1 and CDR2 (germline): MNHEY, SVGEGT. CDR3 in DNA: TGTGCCGCCGGGAGCTCCTACAATGAGCAGTTCTTC. Its translation: CAAGSSYNEQFF.

The table lists this clonotype with many counts. This chain uses TRBV6-2 or TRBV6-3 with TRBJ2-7, with 7 bases identical to TRBD2. The germline V gene encodes CDR1 MNHEY and CDR2 SVGEGT. V lost 4 bases, J lost 3 bases, and 6 bases stayed unmatched. The CDR3 sequence is 14 residues long. CDR3 coding DNA: TGTGCCAGCAGTTCCCAGGGAGGGGTCTACGAGCAGTACTTC. Translating gives CASSSQGGVYEQYF.

This sequence joins TRBV6-1 and TRBJ2-7, with D maybe TRBD1 (6 bases). The V end lost 10 bases, the J end lost 3 bases, and 19 bases lay between the germline ends. This CDR3 spans 14 amino acids. The V gene's germline CDR1 is MNHNS and CDR2 SASEGT. The CDR3 nucleotides read TGTGCCACGAACCGGGACATGCAGGGCTACGAGCAGTACGTC. This translates into CATNRDMQGYEQYV.

This clonotype was counted at least ten times. The rearrangement links TRBV11-2 to TRBJ2-4; a possible D gene is TRBD2 (7 bases). With 0 bases removed from V and 1 base from J, the gap between germline ends came to 13 bases. The CDR3 loop spans 17 amino acids. CDR1 is SGHAT, CDR2 FQNNGV, per germline. The DNA for the CDR3 is TGTGCCAGCAGCTTAGACGGGGGGCGCAGGGCCAAAAACATTCAGTACTTC. Its translation is CASSLDGGRRAKNIQYF.

J is TRBJ1-1 and V is TRBV28; no clear D gene. The CDR3 spans 14 residues. V was shortened by 3 bases and J by 0 bases, with 8 bases between the two germline ends. Per the germline V gene, CDR1 is MDHEN and CDR2 is SYDVKM. CDR3 DNA: TGTGCCAGCAGTTTGGCCAGGCTGAACACTGAAGCTTTCTTT. This sequence encodes CASSLARLNTEAFF.

This clonotype came up many times. The rearrangement joins TRBV18 to TRBJ1-4; no definite D call. Germline values: CDR1 KGHSH, CDR2 LQKENI. The CDR3 extends over 16 amino acids. V was trimmed by 4 bases and J by 2 bases, leaving 14 bases between them. The CDR3: CASSRDPGRTNEKLFF. CDR3 nucleotides: TGTGCCAGCTCACGAGACCCGGGCAGGACTAATGAAAAACTGTTTTTT.

This clonotype has ten or more counts. As DNA, the CDR3 is TGTGCCATCAGTGCGTCCGGCAGGCAAGAGACCCAGTACTTC. Translation: CAISASGRQETQYF. The V call is TRBV10-3, the J call TRBJ2-5; D gene unclear. Germline V gives CDR1 ENHRY, CDR2 SYGVKD. This CDR3 comprises 14 residues. Trimming shortened V by 4 bases and J by 2 bases, and 11 bases separated the two germline ends.

In this sample, this clonotype turned up many times. The chain couples TRBV6-5 to TRBJ1-3; perhaps TRBD1 as D (5 bases). V gave up 7 bases and J gave up 0 bases, with 13 bases separating them. The germline CDR1 and CDR2 sequences are MNHEY and SVGAGI. The CDR3 has 15 residues. The CDR3 loop is CASKTLQGSGNTIYF. The CDR3 bases are TGTGCCAGCAAAACTCTCCAGGGCTCTGGAAACACCATATATTTT.

Ten or more counts support this clonotype. The chain employs TRBV3-1 and TRBJ2-7; no firm D call. This CDR3 has 12 amino acids. Germline-derived CDR1 and CDR2 are LGHDT and YNNKEL (reference sequence). Trimming removed 1 base at V and 3 bases at J, with 4 bases between. The CDR3 loop is CASSQAHYEQYF. Here the CDR3 DNA reads TGTGCCAGCAGCCAAGCCCACTACGAGCAGTACTTC.

This clonotype was seen repeatedly, ten times or more. The chain carries TRBV5-1 and TRBJ2-2, with D maybe TRBD2 (6 bases). CDR3 length: 15 residues. The germline V gene has CDR1 SGHRS and CDR2 YFSETQ. V was cut by 5 bases and J by 2 bases, with 13 bases left in between. The CDR3 DNA reads TGCGCCAGCAGACTGCGGCGGGACAACACCGGGGAGCTGTTTTTT. It codes for CASRLRRDNTGELFF.